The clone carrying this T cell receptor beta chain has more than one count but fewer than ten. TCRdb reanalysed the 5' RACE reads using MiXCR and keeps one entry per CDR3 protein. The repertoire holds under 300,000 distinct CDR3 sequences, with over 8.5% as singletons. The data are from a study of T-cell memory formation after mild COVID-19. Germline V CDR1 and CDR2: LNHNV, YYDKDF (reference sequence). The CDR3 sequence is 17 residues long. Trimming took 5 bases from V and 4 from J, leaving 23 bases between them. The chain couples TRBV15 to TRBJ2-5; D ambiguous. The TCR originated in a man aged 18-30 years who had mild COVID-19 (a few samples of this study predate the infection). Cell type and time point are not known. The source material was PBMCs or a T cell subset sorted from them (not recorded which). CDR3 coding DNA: TGTGCCACCAGCGGGAAGGCCCTAGGGCTGAACCCAGAGACCCAGTACTTC. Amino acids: CATSGKALGLNPETQYF. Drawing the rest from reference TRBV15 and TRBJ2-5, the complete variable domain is DAMVIQNPRYQVTQFGKPVTLSCSQTLNHNVMYWYQQKSSQAPKLLFHYYDKDFNNEADTPDNFQSRRPNTSFCFLDIRSPGLGDTAMYLCATSGKALGLNPETQYFGPGTRLLVL.